This T cell receptor beta chain was recovered during a study of identical twins. Points from the study as a whole: Monozygotic twins shared more out-of-frame TCR alpha than recombination models predicted.

With 1 base removed from V and 0 bases from J, the gap between germline ends came to 13 bases. The CDR3 has 16 residues. The germline gives CDR1 MGHRA, CDR2 YSYEKL. TCRdb re-derived calls from the 5' RACE reads in MiXCR, one entry per CDR3 protein. The table has about 100,000 distinct CDR3 sequences, around 5.5% seen once. This clonotype was counted at least ten times. No antigen is known for it. Material: memory T cells sorted from blood. The TCR sequence derives from a woman aged 45-60 years in good health. V usage is TRBV4-1 and J usage is TRBJ2-7; the D is unclear. CDR3 protein: CASSQGTGKISYEQYF. The CDR3 DNA follows: TGCGCCAGCAGCCAAGGGACCGGTAAAATCTCCTACGAGCAGTACTTC.